Detailed here is one TCR beta chain. The antigen is unknown. This sample stems from a study of cytomegalovirus exposure and HLA in healthy donors. Broader study findings: Earlier analysis found most TCR beta V segments productive about 87% or about 30% of the time. HLA allele associations emerged for around 15,000 TCR beta sequences in a later analysis, at 0.05 false discovery rate.

PCR primers comprised 60 Vbeta and 13 Jbeta primers. Using immunoSEQ multiplex PCR, the repertoire was profiled, and TCRdb retains in-frame clones only, with some absent. The sample records about 160,000 clones, around 88% being singletons. This CDR3 is 17 amino acids long. The sequencing sample was made of PBMCs. The clonotype comes from a woman aged 30 to 39 in good health and CMV-seronegative. The chain has TRBV21-1 and TRBJ2-1; the table's D call of TRBD2 was not tested on the DNA. TRBV21-1 constitutes a pseudogene. The CDR3 loop reads CASSKMILLIIYNEQFF. CDR3 DNA sequence: TGTGCCAGCAGCAAAATGATCCTCCTAATAATCTACAATGAGCAGTTCTTC.